This TCR beta chain came from a study of blood T cell repertoires in COVID-19. Study-wide context: The origin of the acute and convalescent COVID-19 samples was the United States, Italy and Spain. Nucleic acid was either cDNA or gDNA, and it came from T cells, B-cell-depleted T cells, or PBMCs.

Those enrolled in Seattle joined during active infection and were followed longitudinally afterward. The CDR3 runs to 16 residues. Losses at the gene ends were 4 bases for V and 6 bases for J; bases not matched to a gene: 12. Germline V gene sequence: CDR1 MNHNS, CDR2 SASEGT. Original processing notes: Researchers report that nucleated cell counts were estimated from reference gene primer amplification. This table comes from immunoSEQ multiplex PCR, and its TCRdb copy is limited to in-frame clones, with some not included. The V and J calls and clone size were taken over from that table, and D and trimming were inferred from the DNA. The data hold about 73,000 clones, with over 60% observed a single time.

What was sequenced was peripheral blood. The receptor was derived from a man aged 70-80 years with COVID-19, enrolled during active disease. The rearrangement uses TRBV6-1 and TRBJ1-5, with 7 positions matching TRBD1. In nucleotides, the CDR3 is TGTGCCAGCAGTGTTCGGACAGGAGTTGTGAGTCAGCCCCAGCATTTT. It codes for CASSVRTGVVSQPQHF.